The 20 T cell receptor beta chains listed next were all sequenced from one sample in a study of control samples from healthy donors and cancer patients. The protocol was immunoSEQ multiplex PCR, while the TCRdb copy is restricted to in-frame clones and leaves out a portion. The sample yields under 450,000 clones, about nine tenths seen once. The source material was PBMCs. The source is a man aged 35 to 55 with head and neck cancer.

The CDR3 loop reads CASSRDTPGNTIYF. Written as DNA, the CDR3 is TGTGCCAGCAGCCGGGACACCCCTGGAAACACCATATATTTT. The rearrangement links TRBV7-9 to TRBJ1-3; weak D call: TRBD1 (6 bases). The germline gives CDR1 SEHNR, CDR2 FQNEAQ (reference sequence). This CDR3 spans 14 amino acids. V was shortened by 5 bases and J by 2 bases, with 10 bases between the two germline ends.

As to this clone: Sequence at one end of the junction differs from germline and may be a read error. This chain uses TRBV7-7 with TRBJ2-2; D not certain. From germline, CDR1 is SSHAT and CDR2 FNYEAQ (reference sequence). This CDR3 contains 16 residues. The CDR3 is CASSLQSSPNTGELFF. The CDR3 nucleotides read TGTGCTAGCAGCTTACAGTCCTCTCCTAACACCGGGGAGCTGTTTTTT.

This chain links TRBV11-2 with TRBJ2-7; D is unclear. The CDR3 extends over 12 amino acids. Deletions cut 8 bases from V and 7 bases from J, with 15 bases between. Germline V gene data show CDR1 as SGHAT and CDR2 as FQNNGV. The CDR3 is CASSSWGQEQYF. The CDR3 DNA sequence: TGTGCCAGCTCGTCTTGGGGTCAGGAGCAGTACTTC.

Concerning this clone: An end of the junction differs from the germline gene, which may be a read error. This chain joins TRBV28 and TRBJ2-5; D may correspond to TRBD1 or TRBD2 (5 bases each). The CDR3 is made up of 13 amino acids. Germline assignment: CDR1 MDHEN and CDR2 SYDVKM. The CDR3 protein is CATSGRQKIPPDF. The CDR3 bases are TGTGCCACGTCGGGACGCCAAAAGATCCCGCCGGACTTC.

CDR3 loop: CASSSETPGRMDTQYF. DNA of the CDR3: TGTGCCAGCAGCTCGGAGACACCGGGACGTATGGATACGCAGTATTTT. The chain couples TRBV5-8 to TRBJ2-3, with D perhaps assigned TRBD1 or TRBD2 (5 bases each). The CDR3 consists of 16 residues. Per the germline V gene, CDR1 is SGHTS and CDR2 is YDEGEE. V was pared by 3 bases and J by 6 bases, with 20 bases between.

The chain uses TRBV4-1 and TRBJ2-5; 10 nucleotides agree with TRBD2. The germline CDR1 and CDR2 sequences are MGHRA and YSYEKL. CDR3 length: 15 amino acids. The ends lost 4 bases at V and 2 bases at J; junction bases unmatched: 4. The CDR3 is CASSPGLAVQETQYF. Written as DNA, the CDR3 is TGCGCCAGCAGCCCCGGACTAGCGGTTCAAGAGACCCAGTACTTC.

The V and J genes are TRBV27 and TRBJ1-2; D not certain. Looked up from germline, CDR1 is MNHEY and CDR2 is SMNVEV (reference sequence). Trimming cost V 3 bases and J 0 bases, with 11 bases left between them. This CDR3 is 15 amino acids long. The CDR3 loop reads CASSFKEGPNYGYTF. CDR3 sequence (DNA): TGTGCCAGCAGTTTTAAGGAGGGCCCTAACTATGGCTACACCTTC.

The chain joins TRBV28 to TRBJ2-5, with D unresolved. The germline CDR1 and CDR2 sequences are MDHEN and SYDVKM. The V gene lost 6 bases and the J gene lost 4 bases, with 18 bases spanning the gap. CDR3 length equals 15 residues. The CDR3 sequence: CASRDPARPGETQYF. In nucleotides, the CDR3 is TGTGCCAGCAGGGACCCCGCCAGGCCTGGAGAGACCCAGTACTTC. The full variable domain, rest sourced from reference TRBV28 and TRBJ2-5, is DVKVTQSSRYLVKRTGEKVFLECVQDMDHENMFWYRQDPGLGLRLIYFSYDVKMKEKGDIPEGYSVSREKKERFSLILESASTNQTSMYLCASRDPARPGETQYFGPGTRLLVL.

The chain combines TRBV5-1 with TRBJ2-7, with a possible D match to TRBD2 (6 bases). Trimming took 0 bases from V and 5 from J, leaving 12 bases between them. Germline V lookup: CDR1 SGHRS, CDR2 YFSETQ. This CDR3 has 14 amino acids. The CDR3 sequence: CASSLGRDENEQYF. CDR3 DNA sequence: TGCGCCAGCAGCTTGGGGCGGGATGAGAACGAGCAGTACTTC.

This clone was seen more than once but under ten times. Other DNA sequences in the same sample also yield this CDR3. The chain is built from TRBV5-1 and TRBJ2-7, with D unresolved. The germline V gene encodes CDR1 SGHRS and CDR2 YFSETQ. The CDR3 runs to 13 residues. The V end was cut by 0 bases, the J end by 3 bases, with 7 bases between. In DNA, the CDR3 is TGCGCCAGCAGCTTGGCCGGCGTCTACGAGCAGTACTTC. Translating gives CASSLAGVYEQYF.

The rearrangement uses TRBV7-2 and TRBJ2-7; D possibly uses TRBD1 or TRBD2 (6 bases each). Germline assignment: CDR1 SGHTA and CDR2 FQGNSA. Trimming pared 5 bases from V and 0 bases from J, leaving 8 bases between. The CDR3 is made up of 13 amino acids. As DNA, the CDR3 is TGTGCCAGCAGCCGGGGGCGCTCCTACGAGCAGTACTTC. Translating gives CASSRGRSYEQYF.

V gene TRBV5-1 combines with J gene TRBJ2-7, with 10 bases matching TRBD1. There are 14 residues in the CDR3. The ends lost 6 bases at V and 6 bases at J; junction bases unmatched: 9. Per germline, CDR1 SGHRS and CDR2 YFSETQ. The CDR3 is CASTGQGVVGEQYF. The CDR3 DNA reads as TGCGCCAGCACCGGACAGGGGGTTGTCGGCGAGCAGTACTTC.

The rearrangement links TRBV3-1 (or the pseudogene TRBV3-2) to TRBJ2-7, with D uncertain. The germline V and J ends were trimmed by 0 bases and 9 bases, with 9 bases remaining between them. CDR3 size: 12 residues. CDR1 and CDR2 from the germline V gene are LGHDT and YNNKEL (reference sequence). The CDR3 DNA reads TGTGCCAGCAGCCAAGACGGCCTGGGGCAGTACTTC. As protein: CASSQDGLGQYF.

This chain uses TRBV5-1 with TRBJ2-7; no firm D call. The germline gives CDR1 SGHRS, CDR2 YFSETQ. V was shortened by 0 bases and J by 2 bases, with 9 bases between the two germline ends. The CDR3 length is 14 residues. CDR3 DNA: TGCGCCAGCAGCTTGGAGTATGGGACCTACGAGCAGTACTTC. Translating gives CASSLEYGTYEQYF. The full variable domain, rest sourced from reference TRBV5-1 and TRBJ2-7, is KAGVTQTPRYLIKTRGQQVTLSCSPISGHRSVSWYQQTPGQGLQFLFEYFSETQRNKGNFPGRFSGRQFSNSRSEMNVSTLELGDSALYLCASSLEYGTYEQYFGPGTRLTVT.

Concerning this clone itself: This sample also contains other DNA sequences that code for the same CDR3. The chain combines TRBV3-1 (or the pseudogene TRBV3-2) with TRBJ2-2, with D unclear. This CDR3 has 12 residues. V was cut by 4 bases and J by 1 base, with 1 base left in between. Germline values: CDR1 LGHDT, CDR2 YNNKEL (reference sequence). The CDR3 DNA reads as TGTGCCAGCAGCCTGAACACCGGGGAGCTGTTTTTT. Amino acids: CASSLNTGELFF.

The rearrangement uses TRBV7-3 and TRBJ1-1; 7 bases map to TRBD1. This CDR3 is built from 14 residues. V lost 5 bases, J lost 4 bases, and 7 bases stayed unmatched. Looked up from germline, CDR1 is SGHTA and CDR2 is FQGTGA. CDR3 sequence reads: CASSPQGEFTEAFF. CDR3 DNA: TGTGCCAGCAGCCCCCAGGGGGAATTCACTGAAGCTTTCTTT.

The chain combines TRBV5-6 with TRBJ2-7; D is possibly TRBD2 (7 bases). This CDR3 has 15 residues. Trimming took off 0 bases at V and 7 bases at J, with 17 bases between the two ends. Germline V gives CDR1 SGHDT, CDR2 YYEEEE. The DNA of the CDR3 is TGTGCCAGCAGCTTGGCCGGCCCGGGGGGCTTGGAGCAGTACTTC. Translated, it gives CASSLAGPGGLEQYF.

The V gene is TRBV28, the J gene TRBJ1-1, with no clear D. Trimming cost V 2 bases and J 5 bases, with 9 bases left between them. From germline, CDR1 is MDHEN and CDR2 SYDVKM. The length of the CDR3 is 13 residues. Written as DNA, the CDR3 is TGTGCCAGCAGTTTACTTGGGTGGACTGAAGCTTTCTTT. This translates into CASSLLGWTEAFF.

This clone has a single count. CDR3 sequence reads: CASSSFSRGEGIQYF. The DNA of the CDR3 is TGTGCCAGCAGTTCCTTCTCCAGGGGGGAAGGCATTCAGTACTTC. This chain joins TRBV28 and TRBJ2-4; D perhaps matches TRBD1 (7 bases). CDR3 length: 15 amino acids. CDR1 is MDHEN, CDR2 SYDVKM, per germline. V was pared by 4 bases and J by 9 bases, with 19 bases between.

This chain connects TRBV28 to TRBJ2-2; 11 bases align to TRBD2. The CDR3 is 16 residues long. V shed 2 bases and J 4 bases; nucleotides not matched to a gene: 3. The germline CDR1 and CDR2 sequences are MDHEN and SYDVKM. CDR3 bases: TGTGCCAGCAGTTTACCCGGACTAGCGGGCACCGGGGAGCTGTTTTTT. It translates to CASSLPGLAGTGELFF.